A selection of T cell receptor beta chains follows, all from one sample in a study of T cells after yellow fever vaccination. TCRdb reanalysed the 5' RACE reads using MiXCR and keeps one entry per CDR3 protein. The sample gives about 630,000 distinct CDR3 sequences, roughly 12% of which show up once; about 15% is in the top ten. The specimen comprised PBMCs, sampled on the day of the yellow fever booster vaccination. The receptor source for this set is a man aged 30 to 45 who received the YFV17D yellow fever vaccine. CDR3s include the opening cysteine and the closing phenylalanine or tryptophan. D genes are given only for firm matches. A clone size is listed for some rows: how often the clone was seen (once, few, many), or a class if it is expanded.

abundance	j_gene	v_gene	d_gene	CDR3aa	CDR3nt
few	TRBJ1-4	TRBV6-1	NA	CASSQGANEKLFF	TGTGCCAGCAGTCAAGGGGCGAATGAAAAACTGTTTTTT
NA	TRBJ2-3	TRBV12-3/TRBV12-4	TRBD1	CASRTGGGGTQYF	TGTGCCAGCAGAACAGGGGGCGGAGGTACGCAGTATTTT
NA	TRBJ1-4	TRBV4-2	NA	CTSSLRGGELHEKLFF	TGTACCAGCAGCCTCCGGGGTGGGGAGTTACATGAAAAACTGTTTTTT
NA	TRBJ2-1	TRBV7-9	TRBD2	CASSSLAGNNEQFF	TGTGCCAGCAGCTCGCTAGCGGGCAACAATGAGCAGTTCTTC
few	TRBJ2-7	TRBV28	NA	CASSSEGGGINEQYF	TGTGCCAGCAGCAGTGAGGGGGGTGGTATAAACGAGCAGTACTTC
few	TRBJ1-1	TRBV11-2	NA	CASSLLSIRGRAQRNTEAFF	TGTGCCAGCAGCTTATTATCCATCCGGGGCAGGGCCCAACGGAACACTGAAGCTTTCTTT
NA	TRBJ2-7	TRBV20-1	NA	CSGTRGTRYEQYF	TGCAGTGGGACGAGGGGGACTCGCTACGAGCAGTACTTC
few	TRBJ2-7	TRBV29-1	TRBD2	CSVGAGGPYEQYF	TGCAGCGTTGGAGCGGGAGGGCCCTACGAGCAGTACTTC
NA	TRBJ2-1	TRBV5-4	NA	CASSRLVDEQFF	TGTGCCAGCAGCAGACTAGTAGATGAGCAGTTCTTC
few	TRBJ1-1	TRBV7-2	NA	CASSLKTRAGTEAFF	TGTGCCAGCAGCTTAAAAACGCGGGCGGGCACTGAAGCTTTCTTT
NA	TRBJ2-7	TRBV6-5	NA	CASSYGWTPSYEQYF	TGTGCCAGCAGTTACGGGTGGACACCCTCCTACGAGCAGTACTTC
few	TRBJ2-3	TRBV24-1	TRBD2	CATSDSGLAGTDTQYF	TGTGCCACCAGTGATTCGGGACTAGCGGGAACAGATACGCAGTATTTT
NA	TRBJ2-2	TRBV6-1	TRBD1	CASSRNRGRSTGELFF	TGTGCCAGCAGTCGCAACAGGGGGCGAAGCACCGGGGAGCTGTTTTTT
few	TRBJ2-1	TRBV6-4	TRBD2	CASSESGTRDNEQFF	TGTGCCAGCAGTGAGTCCGGGACTAGGGACAATGAGCAGTTCTTC
few	TRBJ2-7	TRBV25-1	NA	CASSDERSYEQYF	TGTGCCAGCAGTGATGAACGGTCGTACGAGCAGTACTTC
NA	TRBJ2-5	TRBV4-3	NA	CASSQRGWETQYF	TGCGCCAGCAGCCAACGGGGGTGGGAGACCCAGTACTTC
NA	TRBJ2-1	TRBV27	NA	CASSFNTWDEQFF	TGTGCCAGCAGTTTCAACACTTGGGATGAGCAGTTCTTC
many	TRBJ2-5	TRBV7-2	TRBD2	CASSPPRTSVETQYF	TGTGCCAGCAGCCCGCCCCGGACTAGCGTTGAGACCCAGTACTTC
few	TRBJ2-1	TRBV23-1	NA	CASSKTYNEQFF	TGCGCCAGCAGCAAGACCTACAATGAGCAGTTCTTC
NA	TRBJ2-3	TRBV15	TRBD1	CATSRAGTGPREDTQYF	TGTGCCACCAGCAGAGCCGGGACAGGGCCCCGAGAAGATACGCAGTATTTT
NA	TRBJ2-1	TRBV4-2	NA	CASSQDLKVSLRDEQFF	TGTGCCAGCAGCCAAGATCTCAAAGTTTCCTTGCGCGATGAGCAGTTCTTC
NA	TRBJ2-7	TRBV30	NA	CAWRGSPRYEQYF	TGTGCCTGGAGGGGCTCGCCCCGCTACGAGCAGTACTTC
many	TRBJ2-7	TRBV20-1	NA	CSASLFWTIDEQYF	TGCAGTGCTAGCCTGTTCTGGACCATCGACGAGCAGTACTTC
few	TRBJ1-6	TRBV9	NA	CASSVVADHNSPLHF	TGTGCCAGCAGCGTAGTGGCAGATCATAATTCACCCCTCCACTTT
few	TRBJ2-5	TRBV20-1	TRBD1	CSVLLRQGIKETQYF	TGCAGTGTTCTGCTCCGACAGGGAATAAAAGAGACCCAGTACTTC
few	TRBJ1-4	TRBV18	NA	CASSPRSGATNEKLFF	TGTGCCAGCTCACCAAGGTCAGGGGCAACTAATGAAAAACTGTTTTTT
NA	TRBJ2-7	TRBV5-1	NA	CASSLGGGFYYEQYF	TGCGCCAGCAGCTTGGGTGGCGGGTTTTACTACGAGCAGTACTTC
few	TRBJ1-3	TRBV29-1	NA	CSAATGVGNTIYF	TGCAGCGCTGCTACAGGAGTCGGAAACACCATATATTTT
few	TRBJ2-3	TRBV7-3	NA	CASSRLRGTDTQYF	TGTGCCAGCAGTCGACTGCGGGGCACAGATACGCAGTATTTT
few	TRBJ2-1	TRBV20-1	TRBD2	CSARDMLAGSHRGNEQFF	TGCAGTGCTAGAGATATGCTAGCGGGAAGCCACCGGGGAAATGAGCAGTTCTTC
many	TRBJ2-3	TRBV6-2/TRBV6-3	TRBD2	CASSRGLAGDTQYF	TGTGCCAGCAGCCGGGGACTAGCGGGAGATACGCAGTATTTT
NA	TRBJ1-4	TRBV7-2	TRBD1	CASSSSGGRKLFF	TGTGCCAGCAGCTCTTCAGGGGGGCGGAAACTGTTTTTT
NA	TRBJ2-7	TRBV19	TRBD1	CATSRGQGIYEQYF	TGTGCCACAAGCCGGGGACAGGGCATCTACGAGCAGTACTTC
NA	TRBJ2-1	TRBV9	TRBD1	CASSVVGGGGNEQFF	TGTGCCAGCAGCGTAGTAGGGGGCGGTGGAAATGAGCAGTTCTTC
few	TRBJ2-3	TRBV4-2	TRBD2	CASSPRLAGDRASTDTQYF	TGTGCCAGCAGCCCTCGACTAGCGGGAGACCGGGCGAGCACAGATACGCAGTATTTT
few	TRBJ2-7	TRBV15	NA	CATSRGLEDVRTYEQYF	TGTGCCACCAGCAGAGGTTTAGAGGATGTTAGAACCTACGAGCAGTACTTC
NA	TRBJ2-5	TRBV7-3	NA	CASSLRGKRDQYF	TGTGCCAGCAGCTTAAGGGGGAAAAGAGACCAGTACTTC
few	TRBJ2-2	TRBV6-2/TRBV6-3	NA	CASSYSSGLGTKSNTGELFF	TGTGCCAGCAGTTACTCGTCAGGTTTGGGGACAAAGTCGAACACCGGGGAGCTGTTTTTT
NA	TRBJ2-1	TRBV3-1	TRBD1	CASSQRDRGRNEQFF	TGTGCCAGCAGCCAGAGGGACAGGGGCCGGAATGAGCAGTTCTTC
many	TRBJ2-5	TRBV6-4	TRBD1	CASSAETGQGETQYF	TGTGCCAGCAGTGCGGAGACAGGGCAGGGAGAGACCCAGTACTTC
few	TRBJ2-5	TRBV15	TRBD2	CATSRDRGLVETQYF	TGTGCCACCAGCAGAGATCGCGGACTAGTCGAGACCCAGTACTTC
few	TRBJ2-5	TRBV5-1	NA	CASSPHRSGEETQYF	TGCGCCAGCAGCCCCCATCGGTCAGGAGAGGAGACCCAGTACTTC
few	TRBJ2-7	TRBV28	TRBD2	CASSRPLAGAYEQYF	TGTGCCAGCAGCCGACCCCTGGCGGGGGCCTACGAGCAGTACTTC
few	TRBJ2-5	TRBV27	NA	CASSRKGQPQETQYF	TGTGCCAGCAGCCGGAAAGGACAGCCTCAAGAGACCCAGTACTTC
few	TRBJ2-7	TRBV10-3	TRBD2	CAISDPRLAGGRYEQYF	TGTGCCATCAGTGACCCTCGACTAGCGGGAGGGAGATACGAGCAGTACTTC
few	TRBJ1-3	TRBV15	NA	CATSRRGNTIYF	TGTGCCACCAGCCGACGGGGAAACACCATATATTTT
NA	TRBJ2-7	TRBV7-6	TRBD2	CASSPRTSGASYEQYF	TGTGCCAGCAGCCCCAGGACTAGCGGGGCCTCCTACGAGCAGTACTTC
NA	TRBJ2-2	TRBV9	TRBD2	CASSVLAGGAGELFF	TGTGCCAGCAGCGTTTTGGCGGGAGGCGCCGGGGAGCTGTTTTTT
NA	TRBJ2-2	TRBV7-3	TRBD2	CASSLEGGDTGELFF	TGTGCCAGCAGCTTAGAGGGAGGGGACACCGGGGAGCTGTTTTTT
NA	TRBJ1-1	TRBV7-2	TRBD1	CASSLLQGAQDEAFF	TGTGCCAGCAGCTTATTACAGGGGGCGCAGGATGAAGCTTTCTTT
many	TRBJ2-1	TRBV7-9	TRBD2	CASSSWGGSSYNEQFF	TGTGCCAGCAGCTCCTGGGGGGGGTCTTCCTACAATGAGCAGTTCTTC
NA	TRBJ2-3	TRBV7-7	TRBD2	CASSRTSATDTQYF	TGTGCTAGCAGCCGGACTAGCGCCACAGATACGCAGTATTTT
few	TRBJ1-4	TRBV6-1	NA	CASSGGIREKLFF	TGTGCCAGCAGTGGCGGGATACGGGAAAAACTGTTTTTT
many	TRBJ2-5	TRBV20-1	TRBD2	CSARGGTSGPYTQYF	TGCAGTGCTAGAGGCGGGACTAGCGGGCCCTATACCCAGTACTTC
NA	TRBJ2-1	TRBV5-1	TRBD2	CASSLGLTSGNEQFF	TGCGCCAGCAGCTTGGGTTTAACTAGCGGCAATGAGCAGTTCTTC